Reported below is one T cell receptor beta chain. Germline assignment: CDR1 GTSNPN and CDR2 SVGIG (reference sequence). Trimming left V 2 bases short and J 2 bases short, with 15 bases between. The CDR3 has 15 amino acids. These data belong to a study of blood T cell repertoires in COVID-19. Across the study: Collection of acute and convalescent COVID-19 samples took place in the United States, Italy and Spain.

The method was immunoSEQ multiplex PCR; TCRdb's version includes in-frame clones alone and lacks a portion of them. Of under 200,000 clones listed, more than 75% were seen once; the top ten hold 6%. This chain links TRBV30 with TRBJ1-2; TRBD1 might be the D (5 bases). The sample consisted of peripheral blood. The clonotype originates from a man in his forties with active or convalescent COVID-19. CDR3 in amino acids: CAWSQGSGGNYGYTF. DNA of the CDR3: TGTGCCTGGAGTCAGGGATCGGGAGGAAACTATGGCTACACCTTC.